The sequence of this T cell receptor (beta chain) was determined in a study of a mutant IDH1 vaccine in newly diagnosed glioma. About the study: Pretreatment consisted of radiotherapy, temozolomide, or both, with most receiving both. Study findings and constraints: Among all patients, vaccine-induced immune responses occurred in roughly 93%. Alterations occurring in top peripheral T cell clonotypes seemed unrelated to pseudoprogression.

Profiling relied on immunoSEQ multiplex PCR, and the TCRdb table lists in-frame clones only, not all of them. The sample contains 65,000 to 70,000 clones, 80% to 90% of which appear only once. Time point of the sample: baseline, week 1 (first vaccination visit). Specified treatment: pre-vaccination baseline after standard-of-care therapy. Worth noting for this clone: What it recognizes is unknown.

The CDR3 has 13 residues. Trimming shortened V by 2 bases and J by 4 bases, and 11 bases separated the two germline ends. Per germline, CDR1 GTSNPN and CDR2 SVGIG (reference sequence). This chain joins TRBV30 and TRBJ1-1, with D possibly TRBD1 on 5 matching bases. The receptor comes from a man under 40 with glioma. The specimen was PBMCs, collected from a glioma patient treated with radiotherapy, temozolomide or both. CDR3 bases: TGTGCCTGGAGTCCTCTCGGGGGCACTGAAGCTTTCTTT. This encodes CAWSPLGGTEAFF.